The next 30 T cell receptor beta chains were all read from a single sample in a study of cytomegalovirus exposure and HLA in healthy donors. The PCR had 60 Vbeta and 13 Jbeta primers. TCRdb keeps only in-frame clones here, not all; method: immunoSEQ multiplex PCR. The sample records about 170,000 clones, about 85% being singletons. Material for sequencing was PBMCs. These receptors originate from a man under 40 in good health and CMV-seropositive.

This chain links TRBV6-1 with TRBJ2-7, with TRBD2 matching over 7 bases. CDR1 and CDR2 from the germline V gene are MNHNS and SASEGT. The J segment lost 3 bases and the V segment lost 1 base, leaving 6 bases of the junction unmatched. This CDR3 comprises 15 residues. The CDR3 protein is CASSEEAGEHYEQYV. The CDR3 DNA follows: TGTGCCAGCAGTGAAGAGGCGGGAGAGCACTACGAGCAGTACGTC.

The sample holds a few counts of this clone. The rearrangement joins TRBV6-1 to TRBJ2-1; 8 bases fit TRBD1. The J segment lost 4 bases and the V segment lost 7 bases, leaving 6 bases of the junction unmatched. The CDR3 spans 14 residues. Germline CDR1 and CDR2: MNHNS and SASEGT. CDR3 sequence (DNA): TGTGCCAGCACCCGGGGACAGGAATACAATGAGCAGTTCTTC. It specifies CASTRGQEYNEQFF.

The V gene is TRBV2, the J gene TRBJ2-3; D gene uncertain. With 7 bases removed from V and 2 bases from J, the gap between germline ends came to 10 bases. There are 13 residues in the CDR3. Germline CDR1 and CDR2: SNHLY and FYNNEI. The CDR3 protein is CASMWQFTDTQYF. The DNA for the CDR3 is TGTGCCAGCATGTGGCAGTTCACAGATACGCAGTATTTT.

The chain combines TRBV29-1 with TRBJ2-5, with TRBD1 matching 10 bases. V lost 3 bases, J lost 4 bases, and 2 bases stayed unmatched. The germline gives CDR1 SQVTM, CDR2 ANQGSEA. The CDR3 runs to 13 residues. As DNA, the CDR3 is TGCAGCGTTGAGGGACAGGGGATAGAGACCCAGTACTTC. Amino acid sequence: CSVEGQGIETQYF.

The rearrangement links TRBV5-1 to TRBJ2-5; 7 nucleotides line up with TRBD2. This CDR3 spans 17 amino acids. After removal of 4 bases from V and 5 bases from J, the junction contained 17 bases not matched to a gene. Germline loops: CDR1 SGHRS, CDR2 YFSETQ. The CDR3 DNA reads TGCGCCAGCAGCCCCCTTGTTCGGGGGAGGGCATGGGAGACCCAGTACTTC. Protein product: CASSPLVRGRAWETQYF.

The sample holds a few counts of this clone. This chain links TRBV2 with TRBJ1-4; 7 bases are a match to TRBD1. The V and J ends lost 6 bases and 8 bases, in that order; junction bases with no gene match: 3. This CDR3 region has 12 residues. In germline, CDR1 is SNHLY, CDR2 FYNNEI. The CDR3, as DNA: TGTGCCAGCAGAGGGGACAGCGAAAAACTGTTTTTT. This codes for CASRGDSEKLFF.

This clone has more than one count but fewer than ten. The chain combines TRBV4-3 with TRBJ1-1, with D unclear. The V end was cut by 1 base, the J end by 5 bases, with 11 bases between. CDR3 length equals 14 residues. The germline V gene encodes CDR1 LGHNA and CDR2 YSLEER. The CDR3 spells CASSQGGTRTEAFF. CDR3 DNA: TGCGCCAGCAGCCAAGGAGGTACGAGGACTGAAGCTTTCTTT.

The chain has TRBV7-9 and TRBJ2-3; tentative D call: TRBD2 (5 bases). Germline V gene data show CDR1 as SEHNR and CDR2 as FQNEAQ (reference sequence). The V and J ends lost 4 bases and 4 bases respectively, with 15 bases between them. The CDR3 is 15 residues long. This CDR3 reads CASSSGVDEADTQYF. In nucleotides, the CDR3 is TGTGCCAGCAGCTCCGGGGTGGACGAAGCAGATACGCAGTATTTT.

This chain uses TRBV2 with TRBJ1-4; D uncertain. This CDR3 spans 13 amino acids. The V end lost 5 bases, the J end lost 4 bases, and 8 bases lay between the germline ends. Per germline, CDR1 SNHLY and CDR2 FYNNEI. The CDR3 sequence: CASSIESNEKLFF. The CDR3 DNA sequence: TGTGCCAGCAGTATAGAGAGTAATGAAAAACTGTTTTTT. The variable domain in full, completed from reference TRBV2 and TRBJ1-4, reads EPEVTQTPSHQVTQMGQEVILRCVPISNHLYFYWYRQILGQKVEFLVSFYNNEISEKSEIFDDQFSVERPDGSNFTLKIRSTKLEDSAMYFCASSIESNEKLFFGSGTQLSVL.

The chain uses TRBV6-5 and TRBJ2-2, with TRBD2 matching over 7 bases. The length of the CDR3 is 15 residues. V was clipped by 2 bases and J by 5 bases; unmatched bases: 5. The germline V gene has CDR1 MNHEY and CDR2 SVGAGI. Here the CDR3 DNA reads TGTGCCAGCAGTTACGGCGGGAGCAGAACCGGGGAGCTGTTTTTT. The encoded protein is CASSYGGSRTGELFF.

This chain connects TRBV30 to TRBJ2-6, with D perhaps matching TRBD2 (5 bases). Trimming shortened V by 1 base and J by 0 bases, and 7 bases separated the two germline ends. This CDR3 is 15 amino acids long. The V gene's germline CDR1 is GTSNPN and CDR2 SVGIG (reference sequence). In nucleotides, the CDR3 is TGTGCCTGGAGTGGGACTTTCTCTGGGGCCAACGTCCTGACTTTC. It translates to CAWSGTFSGANVLTF.

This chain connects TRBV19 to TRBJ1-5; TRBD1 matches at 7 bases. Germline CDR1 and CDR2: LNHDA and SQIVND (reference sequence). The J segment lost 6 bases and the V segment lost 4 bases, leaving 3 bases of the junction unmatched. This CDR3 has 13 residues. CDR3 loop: CASSKTGVQPQHF. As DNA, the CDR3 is TGTGCCAGTAGTAAAACAGGGGTTCAGCCCCAGCATTTT.

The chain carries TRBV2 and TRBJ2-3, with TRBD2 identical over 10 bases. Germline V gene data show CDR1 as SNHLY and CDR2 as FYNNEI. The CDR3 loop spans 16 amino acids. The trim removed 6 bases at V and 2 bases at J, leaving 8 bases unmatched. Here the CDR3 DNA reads TGTGCCAGCAGCGTACCCACTAGCGGGATCACAGATACGCAGTATTTT. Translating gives CASSVPTSGITDTQYF.

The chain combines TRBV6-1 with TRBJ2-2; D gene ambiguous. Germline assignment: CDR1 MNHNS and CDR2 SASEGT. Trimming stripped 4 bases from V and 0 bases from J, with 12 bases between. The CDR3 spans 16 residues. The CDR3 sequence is CASSGGGFANTGELFF. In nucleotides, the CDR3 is TGTGCCAGCAGTGGCGGCGGTTTCGCGAACACCGGGGAGCTGTTTTTT.

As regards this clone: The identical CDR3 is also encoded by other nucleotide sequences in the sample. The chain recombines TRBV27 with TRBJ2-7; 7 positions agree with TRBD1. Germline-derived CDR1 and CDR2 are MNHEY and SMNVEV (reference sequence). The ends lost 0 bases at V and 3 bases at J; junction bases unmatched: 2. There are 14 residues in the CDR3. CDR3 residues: CASSLSGGSYEQYF. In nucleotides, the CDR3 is TGTGCCAGCAGTTTATCAGGGGGCAGCTACGAGCAGTACTTC.

The CDR3 sequence: CASSFSQNTEAFF. CDR3 coding DNA: TGTGCCAGCAGTTTTTCCCAGAACACTGAAGCTTTCTTT. The gene calls are TRBV27 and TRBJ1-1, with D hard to call. V gave up 3 bases and J gave up 1 base, with 6 bases separating them. The length of the CDR3 is 13 residues. Germline V gives CDR1 MNHEY, CDR2 SMNVEV (reference sequence).

The CDR3 sequence is CATRPRAGGSYEQYV. The DNA for the CDR3 is TGTGCCACCCGCCCTAGAGCGGGAGGGTCCTACGAGCAGTACGTC. The chain uses TRBV19 and TRBJ2-7, with 10 bases lining up with TRBD2. This CDR3 has 15 residues. V lost 10 bases to trimming and J lost 1 base; unmatched junction nucleotides: 10. Germline-derived CDR1 and CDR2 are LNHDA and SQIVND (reference sequence).

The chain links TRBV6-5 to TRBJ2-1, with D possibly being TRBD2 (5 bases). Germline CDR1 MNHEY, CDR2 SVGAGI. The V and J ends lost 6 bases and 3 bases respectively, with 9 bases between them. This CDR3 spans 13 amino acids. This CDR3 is CASRPGNYNEQFF. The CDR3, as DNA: TGTGCCAGCAGACCGGGGAACTACAATGAGCAGTTCTTC.

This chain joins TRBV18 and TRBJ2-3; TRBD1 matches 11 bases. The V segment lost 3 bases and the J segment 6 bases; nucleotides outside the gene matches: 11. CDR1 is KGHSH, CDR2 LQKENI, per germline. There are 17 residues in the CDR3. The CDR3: CASSPFSGQGALDTQYF. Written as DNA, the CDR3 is TGTGCCAGCTCACCCTTTTCCGGACAGGGGGCCTTGGATACGCAGTATTTT.

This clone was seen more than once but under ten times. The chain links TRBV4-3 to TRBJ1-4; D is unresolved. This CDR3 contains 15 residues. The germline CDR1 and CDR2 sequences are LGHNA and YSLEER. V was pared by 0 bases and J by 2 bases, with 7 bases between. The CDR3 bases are TGCGCCAGCAGCCAAGAGACGGGTACTAATGAAAAACTGTTTTTT. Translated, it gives CASSQETGTNEKLFF.

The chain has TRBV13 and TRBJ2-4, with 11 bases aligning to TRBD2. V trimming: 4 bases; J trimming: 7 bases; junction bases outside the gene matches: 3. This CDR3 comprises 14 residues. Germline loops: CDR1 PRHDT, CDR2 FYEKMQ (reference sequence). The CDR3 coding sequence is TGTGCCAGCAGCTCTAGCGGGAGGTTGAACATTCAGTACTTC. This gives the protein CASSSSGRLNIQYF. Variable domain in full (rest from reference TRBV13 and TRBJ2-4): AAGVIQSPRHLIKEKRETATLKCYPIPRHDTVYWYQQGPGQDPQFLISFYEKMQSDKGSIPDRFSAQQFSDYHSELNMSSLELGDSALYFCASSSSGRLNIQYFGAGTRLSVL.

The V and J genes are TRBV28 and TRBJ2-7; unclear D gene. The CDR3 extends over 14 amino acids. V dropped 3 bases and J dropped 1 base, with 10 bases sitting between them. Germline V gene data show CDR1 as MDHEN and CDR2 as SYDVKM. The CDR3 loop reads CASSFSVGSYEQYF. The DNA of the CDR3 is TGTGCCAGCAGTTTCAGCGTCGGGTCCTACGAGCAGTACTTC.

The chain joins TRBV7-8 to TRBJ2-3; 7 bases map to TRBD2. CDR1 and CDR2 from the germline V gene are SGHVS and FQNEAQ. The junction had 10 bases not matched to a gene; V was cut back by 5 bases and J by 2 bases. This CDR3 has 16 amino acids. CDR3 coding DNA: TGTGCCAGCAGCATCTCAAGCGGGACGAACACAGATACGCAGTATTTT. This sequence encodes CASSISSGTNTDTQYF.

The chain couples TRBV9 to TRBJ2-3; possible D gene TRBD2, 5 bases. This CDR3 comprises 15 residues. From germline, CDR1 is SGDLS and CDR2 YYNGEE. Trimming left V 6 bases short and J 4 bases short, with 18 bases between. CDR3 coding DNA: TGTGCCAGCACTTTGAGCGGAAACCGGCCAGATACGCAGTATTTT. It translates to CASTLSGNRPDTQYF.

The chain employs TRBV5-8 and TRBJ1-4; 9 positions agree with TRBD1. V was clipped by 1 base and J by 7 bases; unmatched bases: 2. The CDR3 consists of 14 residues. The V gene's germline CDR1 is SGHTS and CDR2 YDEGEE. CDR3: CASSLNRGLEKLFF. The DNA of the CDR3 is TGTGCCAGCAGCTTGAACAGGGGGCTTGAAAAACTGTTTTTT. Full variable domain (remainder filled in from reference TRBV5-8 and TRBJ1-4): EAGVTQSPTHLIKTRGQQATLRCSPISGHTSVYWYQQALGLGLQFLLWYDEGEERNRGNFPPRFSGRQFPNYSSELNVNALELEDSALYLCASSLNRGLEKLFFGSGTQLSVL.

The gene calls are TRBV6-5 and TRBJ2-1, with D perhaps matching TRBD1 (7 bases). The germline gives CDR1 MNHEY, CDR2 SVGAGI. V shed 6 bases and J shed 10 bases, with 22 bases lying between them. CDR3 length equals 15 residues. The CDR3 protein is CASSQPGQRAGEQFF. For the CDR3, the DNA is TGTGCCAGCAGCCAGCCGGGACAGCGGGCCGGGGAGCAGTTCTTC.

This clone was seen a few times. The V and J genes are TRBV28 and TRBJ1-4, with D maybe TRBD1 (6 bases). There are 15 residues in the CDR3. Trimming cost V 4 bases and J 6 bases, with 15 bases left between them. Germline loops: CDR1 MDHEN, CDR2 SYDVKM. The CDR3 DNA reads TGTGCCAGCAGTTCCCCAGGGGTGGGGGATGAAAAACTGTTTTTT. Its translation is CASSSPGVGDEKLFF.

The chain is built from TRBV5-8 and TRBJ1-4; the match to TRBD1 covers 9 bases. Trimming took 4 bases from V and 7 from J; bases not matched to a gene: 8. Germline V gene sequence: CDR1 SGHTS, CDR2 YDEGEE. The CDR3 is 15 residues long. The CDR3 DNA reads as TGTGCCAGCAGCGGAACAGGGGGCTTTACTGAAAAACTGTTTTTT. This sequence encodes CASSGTGGFTEKLFF.

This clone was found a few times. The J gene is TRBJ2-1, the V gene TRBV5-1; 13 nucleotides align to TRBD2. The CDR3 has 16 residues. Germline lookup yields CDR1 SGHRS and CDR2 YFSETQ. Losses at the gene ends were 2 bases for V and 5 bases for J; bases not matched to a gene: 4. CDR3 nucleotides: TGCGCCAGCAGCTTACGGACTAGCGGGAGAAACAATGAGCAGTTCTTC. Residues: CASSLRTSGRNNEQFF.

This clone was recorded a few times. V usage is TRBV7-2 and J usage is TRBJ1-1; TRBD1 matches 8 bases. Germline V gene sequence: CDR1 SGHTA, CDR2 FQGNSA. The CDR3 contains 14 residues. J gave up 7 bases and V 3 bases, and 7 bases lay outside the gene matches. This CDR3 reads CASSFIRGQGEAFF. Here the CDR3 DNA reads TGTGCCAGCAGCTTTATCAGGGGGCAAGGTGAAGCTTTCTTT. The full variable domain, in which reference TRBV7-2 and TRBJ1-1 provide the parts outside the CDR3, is GAGVSQSPSNKVTEKGKDVELRCDPISGHTALYWYRQSLGQGLEFLIYFQGNSAPDKSGLPSDRFSAERTGGSVSTLTIQRTQQEDSAVYLCASSFIRGQGEAFFGQGTRLTVV.